A single sample gave rise to the 8 T cell receptor beta chains below, sequenced in a study of blood T cell repertoires in COVID-19. Clones were read by immunoSEQ multiplex PCR, and TCRdb kept only the in-frame ones, dropping some. Counted here are about 210,000 clones, almost 85% occurring once; the ten biggest clones make up approximately 2.3%. Sequencing input: peripheral blood. These receptor sequences come from a woman between 65 and 79 years old with COVID-19, enrolled during active disease.

V gene TRBV2 combines with J gene TRBJ2-5; a possible D gene is TRBD2 (5 bases). Trimming removed 8 bases at V and 5 bases at J, with 18 bases between. The germline CDR1 and CDR2 sequences are SNHLY and FYNNEI. CDR3 size: 14 residues. CDR3 region: CASPRRPVWETQYF. The CDR3 DNA is TGTGCCAGCCCCAGGAGGCCAGTTTGGGAGACCCAGTACTTC.

V and J are TRBV18 and TRBJ1-1; 7 bases are a match to TRBD1. The germline V gene has CDR1 KGHSH and CDR2 LQKENI. After removal of 0 bases from V and 0 bases from J, the junction contained 13 bases not matched to a gene. The CDR3 covers 19 residues. The CDR3 DNA follows: TGTGCCAGCTCACCACCCAGGGGGGTCTTCGGGGAGATGAACACTGAAGCTTTCTTT. Amino acids: CASSPPRGVFGEMNTEAFF.

The chain joins TRBV14 to TRBJ1-2; TRBD1 matches at 7 bases. V was clipped by 1 base and J by 7 bases; unmatched bases: 15. The CDR3 runs 17 residues. Germline V gives CDR1 SGHDN, CDR2 FVKESK. In DNA form, the CDR3 reads TGTGCCAGCAGCCAAGCTATCCCTCGACAGGGTGGAGGTGGCTACACCTTC. Translated, it gives CASSQAIPRQGGGGYTF.

The chain links TRBV6-5 to TRBJ1-1; a weak D match, TRBD1 (5 bases). Trimming cost V 4 bases and J 1 base, with 13 bases left between them. In germline, CDR1 is MNHEY, CDR2 SVGAGI. The CDR3 runs to 15 residues. The DNA of the CDR3 is TGTGCCAGCAGTTCACGGGGGGAGGAGAACACTGAAGCTTTCTTT. This sequence encodes CASSSRGEENTEAFF.

The V and J genes are TRBV18 and TRBJ1-1, with D perhaps matching TRBD1 (5 bases). The CDR3 runs to 13 residues. V gave up 5 bases and J gave up 6 bases, with 13 bases separating them. Germline assignment: CDR1 KGHSH and CDR2 LQKENI. CDR3: CASSWGEAAEAFF. In DNA, the CDR3 is TGTGCCAGCTCATGGGGGGAAGCGGCTGAAGCTTTCTTT.

The V gene is TRBV19, the J gene TRBJ1-5; 8 bases map to TRBD1. The germline gives CDR1 LNHDA, CDR2 SQIVND (reference sequence). This CDR3 has 16 residues. J lost 3 bases, V lost 2 bases, and 6 bases had no gene match. CDR3 coding DNA: TGTGCCAGTAGTATATTCCCCAGGGGGCTCAATCAGCCCCAGCATTTT. Its translation is CASSIFPRGLNQPQHF. The complete variable domain, with remaining parts taken from reference TRBV19 and TRBJ1-5, reads DGGITQSPKYLFRKEGQNVTLSCEQNLNHDAMYWYRQDPGQGLRLIYYSQIVNDFQKGDIAEGYSVSREKKESFPLTVTSAQKNPTAFYLCASSIFPRGLNQPQHFGDGTRLSIL.

This clone has only one observation. This sequence joins TRBV6-1 and TRBJ1-5; TRBD1 matches at 12 bases. J gave up 5 bases and V 3 bases, and 2 bases lay outside the gene matches. CDR1 MNHNS and CDR2 SASEGT come from the germline V gene. The length of the CDR3 is 15 residues. In DNA, the CDR3 is TGTGCCAGCAGTGAGGGGACAGGGGGCTATCAGCCCCAGCATTTT. Encoded protein: CASSEGTGGYQPQHF.

This sequence joins TRBV7-8 and TRBJ1-3; D is possibly TRBD1 (5 bases). Germline V lookup: CDR1 SGHVS, CDR2 FQNEAQ. Trimming took 5 bases from V and 1 from J, leaving 15 bases between them. The CDR3 is made up of 16 amino acids. CDR3 sequence (DNA): TGTGCCAGCAGCCCCCAGACAGTCCGGTCTGGAAACACCATATATTTT. This sequence encodes CASSPQTVRSGNTIYF.